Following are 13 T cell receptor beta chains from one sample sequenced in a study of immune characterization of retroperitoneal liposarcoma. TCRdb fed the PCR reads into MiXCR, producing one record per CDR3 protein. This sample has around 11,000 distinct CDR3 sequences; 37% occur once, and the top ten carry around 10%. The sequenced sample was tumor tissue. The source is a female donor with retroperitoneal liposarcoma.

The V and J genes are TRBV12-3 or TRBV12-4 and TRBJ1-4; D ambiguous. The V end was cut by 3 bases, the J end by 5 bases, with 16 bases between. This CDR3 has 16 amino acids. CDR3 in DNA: TGTGCCAGCAGTTTGGTTCTGAGGTCGGCAAATGAAAAACTGTTTTTT. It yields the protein CASSLVLRSANEKLFF.

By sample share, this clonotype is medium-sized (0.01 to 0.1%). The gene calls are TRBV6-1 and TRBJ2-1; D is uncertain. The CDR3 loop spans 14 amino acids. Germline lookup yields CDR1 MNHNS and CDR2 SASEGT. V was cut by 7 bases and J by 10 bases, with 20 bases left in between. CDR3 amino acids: CASKWNDGTYEQFF. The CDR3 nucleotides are TGTGCCAGCAAGTGGAACGACGGTACCTACGAGCAGTTCTTC.

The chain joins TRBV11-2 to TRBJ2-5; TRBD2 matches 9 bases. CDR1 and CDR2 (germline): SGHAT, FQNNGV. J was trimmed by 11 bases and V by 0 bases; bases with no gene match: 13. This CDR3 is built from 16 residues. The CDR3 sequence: CASSLDRGGGGGEQYF. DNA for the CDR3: TGTGCCAGCAGCTTAGATCGAGGCGGCGGGGGGGGGGAGCAGTACTTC.

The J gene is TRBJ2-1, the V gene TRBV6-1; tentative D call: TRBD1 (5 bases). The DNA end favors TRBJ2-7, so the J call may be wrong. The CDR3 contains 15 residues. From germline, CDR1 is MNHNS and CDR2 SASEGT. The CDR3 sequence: CASSVISGNSYEQYF. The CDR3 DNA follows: TGTGCCAGCAGCGTAATCTCAGGGAATAGCTACGAGCAGTACTTC.

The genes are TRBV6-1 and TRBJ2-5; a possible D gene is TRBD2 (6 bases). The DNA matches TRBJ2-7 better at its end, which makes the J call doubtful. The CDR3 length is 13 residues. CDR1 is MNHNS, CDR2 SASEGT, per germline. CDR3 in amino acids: CASSRDFLYEQYF. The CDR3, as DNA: TGTGCCAGCAGTCGGGACTTTTTATACGAGCAGTACTTC.

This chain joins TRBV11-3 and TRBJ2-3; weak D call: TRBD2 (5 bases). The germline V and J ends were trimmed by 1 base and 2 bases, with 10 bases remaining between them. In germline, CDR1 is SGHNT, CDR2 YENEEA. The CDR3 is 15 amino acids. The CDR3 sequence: CASSLVVGDTDTQYF. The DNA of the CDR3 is TGTGCCAGCAGCTTAGTTGTCGGGGACACAGATACGCAGTATTTT.

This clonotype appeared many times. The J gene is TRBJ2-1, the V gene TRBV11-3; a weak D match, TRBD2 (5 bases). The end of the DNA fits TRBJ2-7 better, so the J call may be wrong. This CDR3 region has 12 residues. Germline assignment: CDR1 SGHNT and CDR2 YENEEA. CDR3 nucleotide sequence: TGTGCCAGCAGCATTACTAGGAATGAGCAGTACTTC. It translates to CASSITRNEQYF.

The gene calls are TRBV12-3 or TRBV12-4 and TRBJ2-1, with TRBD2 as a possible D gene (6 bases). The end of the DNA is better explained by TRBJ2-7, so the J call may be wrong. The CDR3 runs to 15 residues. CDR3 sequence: CASSLVRGLGGEQYF. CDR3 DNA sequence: TGTGCCAGCAGTTTAGTACGGGGGTTAGGTGGCGAGCAGTACTTC.

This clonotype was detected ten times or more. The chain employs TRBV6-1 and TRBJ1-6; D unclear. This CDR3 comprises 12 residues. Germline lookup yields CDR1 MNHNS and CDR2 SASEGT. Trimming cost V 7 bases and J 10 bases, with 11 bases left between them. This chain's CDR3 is CASTELPSPLHF. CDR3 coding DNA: TGTGCCAGCACCGAACTCCCCTCACCCCTCCACTTT.

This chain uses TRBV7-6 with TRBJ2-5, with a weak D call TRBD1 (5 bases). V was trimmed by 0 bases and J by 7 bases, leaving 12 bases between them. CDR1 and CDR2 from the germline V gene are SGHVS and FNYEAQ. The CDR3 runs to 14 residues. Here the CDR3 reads CASSLAQGIRTQYF. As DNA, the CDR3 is TGTGCCAGCAGCTTAGCGCAGGGCATCAGGACCCAGTACTTC.

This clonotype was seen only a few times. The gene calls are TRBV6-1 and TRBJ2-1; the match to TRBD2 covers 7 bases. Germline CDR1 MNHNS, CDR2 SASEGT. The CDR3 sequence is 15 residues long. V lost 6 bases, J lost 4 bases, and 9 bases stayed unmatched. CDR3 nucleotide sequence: TGTGCCAGCAGGGGACTCGTTAGCGGGTACAATGAGCAGTTCTTC. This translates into CASRGLVSGYNEQFF.

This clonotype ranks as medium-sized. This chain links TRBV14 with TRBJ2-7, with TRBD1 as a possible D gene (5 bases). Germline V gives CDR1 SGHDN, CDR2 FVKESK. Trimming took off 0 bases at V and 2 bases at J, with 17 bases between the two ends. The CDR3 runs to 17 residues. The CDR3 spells CASSQDRGAPSTYEQYF. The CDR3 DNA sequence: TGTGCCAGCAGCCAAGATCGTGGGGCTCCCTCGACCTACGAGCAGTACTTC.

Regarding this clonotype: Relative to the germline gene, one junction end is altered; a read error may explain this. This CDR3 reads CSSSTKGSTDTQYF. Here the CDR3 DNA reads TGTTCCAGCAGTACAAAGGGGAGCACAGATACGCAGTATTTT. The chain uses TRBV12-3 or TRBV12-4 and TRBJ2-3; D might be TRBD1 (5 bases). The CDR3 runs 14 residues.